This T cell receptor beta chain was sequenced in a study of T cells in Graves' hyperthyroidism and ophthalmopathy. The CDR3 is 14 amino acids. Germline-derived CDR1 and CDR2 are SGHRS and YFSETQ. V lost 2 bases and J lost 6, with 14 bases in between. TCR beta CDR3 regions were amplified from RNA transcripts. First-round RT-PCR with HTBI primers amplified the TCR CDR3 region. TCRdb ran MiXCR on the multiplex PCR reads and lists one entry per CDR3 protein. The data hold around 370,000 distinct CDR3 sequences, with 18% observed a single time. Each ophthalmopathy patient scored at least 3 on the Clinical Activity Score and at least 4 on NOSPECS grade, with duration under 3 months. This clonotype was picked up many times.

Sequenced sample: blood. This clonotype was sampled from a man aged 18 to 30 with Graves' ophthalmopathy. This sequence joins TRBV5-1 and TRBJ1-2; the D gene is possibly TRBD1 (5 bases). The CDR3 region has the DNA TGCGCCAGCAGCTTCCAGGGAGGACGCGATGGCTACACCTTC. Its translation: CASSFQGGRDGYTF.